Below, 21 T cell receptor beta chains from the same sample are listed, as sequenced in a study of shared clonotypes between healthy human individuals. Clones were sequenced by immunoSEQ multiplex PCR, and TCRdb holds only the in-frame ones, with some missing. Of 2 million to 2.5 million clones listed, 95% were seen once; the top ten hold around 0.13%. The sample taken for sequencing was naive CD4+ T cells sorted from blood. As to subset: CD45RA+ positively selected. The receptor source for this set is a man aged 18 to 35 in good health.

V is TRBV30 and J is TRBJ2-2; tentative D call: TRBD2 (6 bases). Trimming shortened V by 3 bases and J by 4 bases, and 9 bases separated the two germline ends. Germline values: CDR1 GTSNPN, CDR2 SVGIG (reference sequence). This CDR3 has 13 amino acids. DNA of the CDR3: TGTGCCTGGAGCCGGGGGACCACCGGGGAGCTGTTTTTT. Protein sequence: CAWSRGTTGELFF. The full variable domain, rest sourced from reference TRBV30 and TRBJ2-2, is SQTIHQWPATLVQPVGSPLSLECTVEGTSNPNLYWYRQAAGRGLQLLFYSVGIGQISSEVPQNLSASRPQDRQFILSSKKLLLSDSGFYLCAWSRGTTGELFFGEGSRLTVL.

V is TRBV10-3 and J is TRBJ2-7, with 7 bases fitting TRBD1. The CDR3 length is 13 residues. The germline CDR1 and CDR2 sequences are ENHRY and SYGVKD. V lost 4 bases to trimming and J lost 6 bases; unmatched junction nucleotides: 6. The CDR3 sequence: CAISGDSLIEQYF. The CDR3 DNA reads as TGTGCCATCAGTGGGGACAGTTTAATCGAGCAGTACTTC.

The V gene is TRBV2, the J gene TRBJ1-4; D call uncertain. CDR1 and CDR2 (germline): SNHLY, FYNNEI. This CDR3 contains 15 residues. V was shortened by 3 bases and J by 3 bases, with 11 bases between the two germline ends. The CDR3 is CASSEVGLANEKLFF. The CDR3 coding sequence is TGTGCCAGCAGTGAGGTGGGGTTAGCTAATGAAAAACTGTTTTTT.

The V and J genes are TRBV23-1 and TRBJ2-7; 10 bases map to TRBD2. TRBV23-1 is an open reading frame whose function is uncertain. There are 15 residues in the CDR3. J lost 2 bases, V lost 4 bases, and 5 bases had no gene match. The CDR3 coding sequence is TGCGCCAGCAGTCTTAAGCGGGAGGGAACCTACGAGCAGTACTTC. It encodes CASSLKREGTYEQYF.

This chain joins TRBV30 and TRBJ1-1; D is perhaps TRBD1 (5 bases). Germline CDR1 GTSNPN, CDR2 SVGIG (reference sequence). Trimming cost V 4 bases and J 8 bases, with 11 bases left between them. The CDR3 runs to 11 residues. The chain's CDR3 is CAWTLGTEAFF. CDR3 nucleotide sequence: TGTGCCTGGACGCTAGGGACCGAAGCTTTCTTT. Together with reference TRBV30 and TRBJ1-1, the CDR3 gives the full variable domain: SQTIHQWPATLVQPVGSPLSLECTVEGTSNPNLYWYRQAAGRGLQLLFYSVGIGQISSEVPQNLSASRPQDRQFILSSKKLLLSDSGFYLCAWTLGTEAFFGQGTRLTVV.

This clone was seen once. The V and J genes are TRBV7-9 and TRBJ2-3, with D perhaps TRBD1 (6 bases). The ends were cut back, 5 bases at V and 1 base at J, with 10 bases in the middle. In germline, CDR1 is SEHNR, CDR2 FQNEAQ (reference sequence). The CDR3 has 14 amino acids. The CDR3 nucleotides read TGTGCCAGCAGCCTTCGACAGGGCACAGATACGCAGTATTTT. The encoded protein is CASSLRQGTDTQYF.

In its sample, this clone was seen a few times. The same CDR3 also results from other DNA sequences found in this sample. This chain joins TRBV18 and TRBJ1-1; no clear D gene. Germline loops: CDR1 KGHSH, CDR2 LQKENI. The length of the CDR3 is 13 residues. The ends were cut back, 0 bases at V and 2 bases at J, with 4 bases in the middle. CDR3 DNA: TGTGCCAGCTCACCACCAGTTAACACTGAAGCTTTCTTT. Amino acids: CASSPPVNTEAFF. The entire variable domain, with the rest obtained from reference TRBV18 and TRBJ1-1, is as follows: NAGVMQNPRHLVRRRGQEARLRCSPMKGHSHVYWYRQLPEEGLKFMVYLQKENIIDESGMPKERFSAEFPKEGPSILRIQQVVRGDSAAYFCASSPPVNTEAFFGQGTRLTVV.

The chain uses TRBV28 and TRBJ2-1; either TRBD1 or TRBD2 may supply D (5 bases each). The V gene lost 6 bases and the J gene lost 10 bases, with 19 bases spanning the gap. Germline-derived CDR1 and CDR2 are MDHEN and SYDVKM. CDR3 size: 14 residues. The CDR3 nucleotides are TGTGCCAGCAGCCGGGACCTCCCGCTGGAGGAGCAGTTCTTC. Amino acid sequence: CASSRDLPLEEQFF.

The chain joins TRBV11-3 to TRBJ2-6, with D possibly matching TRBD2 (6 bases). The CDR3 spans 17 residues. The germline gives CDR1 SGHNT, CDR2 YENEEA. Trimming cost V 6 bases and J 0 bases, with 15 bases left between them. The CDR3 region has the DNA TGTGCCAGCAGTCGGGACTTCTCCAACTCTGGGGCCAACGTCCTGACTTTC. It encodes CASSRDFSNSGANVLTF. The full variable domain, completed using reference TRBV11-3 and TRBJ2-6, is EAGVVQSPRYKIIEKKQPVAFWCNPISGHNTLYWYLQNLGQGPELLIRYENEEAVDDSQLPKDRFSAERLKGVDSTLKIQPAELGDSAVYLCASSRDFSNSGANVLTFGAGSRLTVL.

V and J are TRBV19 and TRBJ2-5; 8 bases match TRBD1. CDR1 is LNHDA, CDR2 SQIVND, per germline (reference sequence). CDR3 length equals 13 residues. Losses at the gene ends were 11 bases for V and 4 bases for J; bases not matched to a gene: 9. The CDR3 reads CASSRGQGETQYF. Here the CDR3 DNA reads TGTGCCTCGTCGCGAGGACAGGGAGAGACCCAGTACTTC.

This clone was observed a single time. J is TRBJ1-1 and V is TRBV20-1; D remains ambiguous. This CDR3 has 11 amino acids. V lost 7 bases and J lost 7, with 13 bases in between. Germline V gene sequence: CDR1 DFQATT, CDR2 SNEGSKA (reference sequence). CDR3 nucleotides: TGCAGTGTTTTCCGAATCAGTGAAGCTTTCTTT. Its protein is CSVFRISEAFF.

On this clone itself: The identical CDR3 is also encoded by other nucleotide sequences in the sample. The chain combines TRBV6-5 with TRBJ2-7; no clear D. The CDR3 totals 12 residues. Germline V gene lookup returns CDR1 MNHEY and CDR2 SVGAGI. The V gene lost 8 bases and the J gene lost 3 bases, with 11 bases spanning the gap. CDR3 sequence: CASSSPGYEQYF. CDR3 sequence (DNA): TGTGCCAGCTCCTCCCCGGGCTACGAGCAGTACTTC.

CDR3 sequence reads: CASSHSGGSLGTGELFF. The CDR3 DNA reads TGTGCCAGCAGCCATTCAGGGGGCTCCCTAGGCACCGGGGAGCTGTTTTTT. J is TRBJ2-2 and V is TRBV7-9; 8 bases agree with TRBD1. The CDR3 runs 17 residues. J gave up 4 bases and V 5 bases, and 12 bases lay outside the gene matches. CDR1 and CDR2 (germline): SEHNR, FQNEAQ (reference sequence).

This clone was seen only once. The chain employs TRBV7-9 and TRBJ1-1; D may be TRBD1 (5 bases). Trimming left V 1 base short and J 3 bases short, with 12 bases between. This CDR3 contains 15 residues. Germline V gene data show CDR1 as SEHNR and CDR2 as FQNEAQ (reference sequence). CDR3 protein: CASSLGGAGDTEAFF. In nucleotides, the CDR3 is TGTGCCAGCAGCTTAGGAGGGGCCGGGGACACTGAAGCTTTCTTT.

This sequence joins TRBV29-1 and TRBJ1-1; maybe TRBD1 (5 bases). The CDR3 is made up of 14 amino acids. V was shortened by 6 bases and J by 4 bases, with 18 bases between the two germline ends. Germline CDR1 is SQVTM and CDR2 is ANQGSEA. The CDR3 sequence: CSVSVSWQGTEAFF. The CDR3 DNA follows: TGCAGCGTCTCCGTGTCCTGGCAGGGCACTGAAGCTTTCTTT. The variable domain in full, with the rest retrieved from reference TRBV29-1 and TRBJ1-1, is SAVISQKPSRDICQRGTSLTIQCQVDSQVTMMFWYRQQPGQSLTLIATANQGSEATYESGFVIDKFPISRPNLTFSTLTVSNMSPEDSSIYLCSVSVSWQGTEAFFGQGTRLTVV.

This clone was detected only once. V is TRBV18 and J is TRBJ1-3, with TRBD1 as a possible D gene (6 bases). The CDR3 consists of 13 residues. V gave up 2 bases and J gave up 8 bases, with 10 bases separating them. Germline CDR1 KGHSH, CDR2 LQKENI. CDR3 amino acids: CASSPNREDTIYF. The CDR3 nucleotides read TGTGCCAGCTCACCAAACAGGGAGGACACCATATATTTT.

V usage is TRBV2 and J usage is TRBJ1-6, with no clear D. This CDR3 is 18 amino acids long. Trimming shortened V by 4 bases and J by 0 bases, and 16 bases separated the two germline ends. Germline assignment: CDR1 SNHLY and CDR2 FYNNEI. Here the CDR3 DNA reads TGTGCCAGCAGTGGACCCGTGGAGAAAAGCTCCTATAATTCACCCCTCCACTTT. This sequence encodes CASSGPVEKSSYNSPLHF.

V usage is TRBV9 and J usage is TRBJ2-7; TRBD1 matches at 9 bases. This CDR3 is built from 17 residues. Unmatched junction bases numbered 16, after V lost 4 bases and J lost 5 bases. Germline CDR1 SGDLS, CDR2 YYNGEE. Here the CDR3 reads CASSSRPVGQGSHEQYF. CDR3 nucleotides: TGTGCCAGCAGCTCACGCCCAGTAGGACAGGGGTCCCACGAGCAGTACTTC.

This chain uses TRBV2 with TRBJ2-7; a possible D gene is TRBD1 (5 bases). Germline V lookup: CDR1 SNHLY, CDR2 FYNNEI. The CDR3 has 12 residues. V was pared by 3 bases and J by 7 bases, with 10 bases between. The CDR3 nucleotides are TGTGCCAGCAGTGACAGGGTAGAAGAGCAGTACTTC. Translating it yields CASSDRVEEQYF.

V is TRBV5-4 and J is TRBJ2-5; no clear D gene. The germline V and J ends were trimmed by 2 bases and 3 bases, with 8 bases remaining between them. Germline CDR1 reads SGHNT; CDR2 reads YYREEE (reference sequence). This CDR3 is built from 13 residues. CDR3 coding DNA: TGTGCCAGCAGCTTTGCCATTAAAGAGACCCAGTACTTC. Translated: CASSFAIKETQYF.

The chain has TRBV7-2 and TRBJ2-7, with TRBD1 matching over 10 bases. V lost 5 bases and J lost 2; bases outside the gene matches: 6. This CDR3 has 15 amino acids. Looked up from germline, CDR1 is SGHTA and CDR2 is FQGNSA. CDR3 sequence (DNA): TGTGCCAGCAGCGAGAGACAGGGGGCCCCCTACGAGCAGTACTTC. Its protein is CASSERQGAPYEQYF. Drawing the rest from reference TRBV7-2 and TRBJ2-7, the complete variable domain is GAGVSQSPSNKVTEKGKDVELRCDPISGHTALYWYRQSLGQGLEFLIYFQGNSAPDKSGLPSDRFSAERTGGSVSTLTIQRTQQEDSAVYLCASSERQGAPYEQYFGPGTRLTVT.